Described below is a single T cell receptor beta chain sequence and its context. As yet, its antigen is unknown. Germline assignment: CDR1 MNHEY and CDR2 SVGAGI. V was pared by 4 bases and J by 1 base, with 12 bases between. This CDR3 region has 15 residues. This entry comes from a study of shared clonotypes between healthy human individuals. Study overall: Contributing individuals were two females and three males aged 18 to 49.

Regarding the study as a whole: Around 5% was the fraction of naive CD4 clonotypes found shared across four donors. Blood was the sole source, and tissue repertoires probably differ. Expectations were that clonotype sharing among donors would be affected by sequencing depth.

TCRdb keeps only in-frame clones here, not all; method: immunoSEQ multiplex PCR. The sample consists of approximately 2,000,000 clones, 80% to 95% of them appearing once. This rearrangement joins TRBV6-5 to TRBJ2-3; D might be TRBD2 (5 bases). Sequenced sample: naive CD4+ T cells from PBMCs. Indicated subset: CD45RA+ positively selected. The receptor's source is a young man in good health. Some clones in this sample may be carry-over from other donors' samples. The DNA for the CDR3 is TGTGCCAGCAGTTCCCCCCGGCGGGGCACAGATACGCAGTATTTT. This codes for CASSSPRRGTDTQYF.